The 5 T cell receptor beta chains below all came from one sample that was sequenced in a study of cytomegalovirus exposure and HLA in healthy donors. Produced via immunoSEQ multiplex PCR; TCRdb's table is partial and in-frame only. Among 70,000 to 80,000 clones listed, 94% were seen once. The specimen was PBMCs. These receptors originate from a woman aged 18-29 years in good health and CMV-seropositive.

Remarks on this clone: One end of the junction does not line up with germline, which may come from a read error. This chain links TRBV6-4 with TRBJ1-1; weak D call: TRBD1 (6 bases). In germline, CDR1 is MRHNA, CDR2 SNTAGT. CDR3 length equals 12 residues. The CDR3 region is CASSDASRGVIF. CDR3 DNA: TGTGCCAGCAGTGACGCCTCCAGGGGAGTCATCTTT.

V is TRBV5-5 and J is TRBJ1-1; D is possibly TRBD1 (5 bases). Between the trimmed V and J ends, which lost 2 bases and 1 base, there was a span of 6 bases. This CDR3 contains 13 residues. The germline gives CDR1 SGHKS, CDR2 YYEKEE (reference sequence). The DNA for the CDR3 is TGTGCCAGCAGCTTAACAGGGAACACTGAAGCTTTCTTT. This codes for CASSLTGNTEAFF.

This sequence joins TRBV5-1 and TRBJ2-5, with 8 bases identical to TRBD1. The germline V gene encodes CDR1 SGHRS and CDR2 YFSETQ. V lost 4 bases to trimming and J lost 3 bases; unmatched junction nucleotides: 5. CDR3 length: 14 residues. CDR3 sequence: CASSGGTGKETQYF. The CDR3 nucleotides are TGCGCCAGCAGCGGAGGGACAGGCAAAGAGACCCAGTACTTC.

CDR3 sequence: CASSRLPSGRGSTDTQYF. CDR3 bases: TGCGCCAGCAGCCGATTGCCCAGCGGGAGGGGGAGTACAGATACGCAGTATTTT. The chain has TRBV4-3 and TRBJ2-3, with 10 bases identical to TRBD2. V was clipped by 4 bases and J by 3 bases; unmatched bases: 13. Germline CDR1 is LGHNA and CDR2 is YSLEER. CDR3 size: 18 residues.

This chain connects TRBV4-1 to TRBJ1-1; no firm D call. This CDR3 region has 16 residues. The V and J ends lost 0 bases and 0 bases respectively, with 11 bases between them. In germline, CDR1 is MGHRA, CDR2 YSYEKL. Here the CDR3 DNA reads TGCGCCAGCAGCCAAGACATCAAGTACATGAACACTGAAGCTTTCTTT. Translating gives CASSQDIKYMNTEAFF.